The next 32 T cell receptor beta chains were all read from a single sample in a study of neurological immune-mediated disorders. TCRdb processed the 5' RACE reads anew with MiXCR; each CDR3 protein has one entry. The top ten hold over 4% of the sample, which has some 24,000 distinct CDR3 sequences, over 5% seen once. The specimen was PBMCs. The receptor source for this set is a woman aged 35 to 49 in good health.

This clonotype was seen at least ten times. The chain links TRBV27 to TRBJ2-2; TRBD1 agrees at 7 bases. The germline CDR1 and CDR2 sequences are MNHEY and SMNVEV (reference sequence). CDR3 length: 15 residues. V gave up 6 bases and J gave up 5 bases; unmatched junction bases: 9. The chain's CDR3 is CASRLTGVGTGELFF. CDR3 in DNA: TGTGCCAGCAGACTTACAGGGGTGGGGACCGGGGAGCTGTTTTTT.

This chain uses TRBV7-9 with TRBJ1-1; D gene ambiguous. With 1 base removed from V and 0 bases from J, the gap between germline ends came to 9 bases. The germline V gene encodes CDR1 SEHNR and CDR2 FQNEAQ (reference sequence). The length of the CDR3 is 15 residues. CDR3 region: CASSLVGDLNTEAFF. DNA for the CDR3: TGTGCCAGCAGCTTAGTCGGGGATTTGAACACTGAAGCTTTCTTT.

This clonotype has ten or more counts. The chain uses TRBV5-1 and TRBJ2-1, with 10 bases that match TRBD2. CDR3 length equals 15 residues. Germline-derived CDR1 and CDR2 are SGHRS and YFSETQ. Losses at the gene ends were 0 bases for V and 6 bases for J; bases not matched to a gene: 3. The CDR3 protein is CASSLALAGVNEQFF. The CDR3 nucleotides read TGCGCCAGCAGCTTGGCTCTAGCGGGGGTCAATGAGCAGTTCTTC.

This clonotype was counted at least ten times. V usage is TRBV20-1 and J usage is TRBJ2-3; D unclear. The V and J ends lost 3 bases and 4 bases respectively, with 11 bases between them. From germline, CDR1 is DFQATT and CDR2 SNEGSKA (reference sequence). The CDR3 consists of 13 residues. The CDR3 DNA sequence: TGCAGTGCTAGGGTAGTCGGGCCAGATACGCAGTATTTT. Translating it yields CSARVVGPDTQYF.

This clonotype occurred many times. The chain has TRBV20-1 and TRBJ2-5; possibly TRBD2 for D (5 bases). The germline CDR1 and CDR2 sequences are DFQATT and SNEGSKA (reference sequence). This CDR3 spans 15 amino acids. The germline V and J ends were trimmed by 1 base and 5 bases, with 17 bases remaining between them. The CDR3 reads CSARAATGFGETQYF. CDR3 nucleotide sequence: TGCAGTGCTAGAGCCGCGACGGGATTTGGGGAGACCCAGTACTTC.

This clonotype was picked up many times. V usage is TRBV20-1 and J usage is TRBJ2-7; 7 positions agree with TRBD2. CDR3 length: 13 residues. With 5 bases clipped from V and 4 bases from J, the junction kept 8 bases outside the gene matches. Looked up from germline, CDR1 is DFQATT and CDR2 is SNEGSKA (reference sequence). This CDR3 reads CSAFAGETYEQYF. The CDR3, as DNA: TGCAGTGCTTTCGCGGGAGAGACGTACGAGCAGTACTTC.

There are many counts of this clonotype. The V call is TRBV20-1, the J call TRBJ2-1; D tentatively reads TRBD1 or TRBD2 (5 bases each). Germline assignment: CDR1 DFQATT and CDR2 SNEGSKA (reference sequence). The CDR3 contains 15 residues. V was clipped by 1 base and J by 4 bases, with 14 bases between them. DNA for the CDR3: TGCAGTGCTAGAGGGGACGGAAAATCATACAATGAGCAGTTCTTC. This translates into CSARGDGKSYNEQFF.

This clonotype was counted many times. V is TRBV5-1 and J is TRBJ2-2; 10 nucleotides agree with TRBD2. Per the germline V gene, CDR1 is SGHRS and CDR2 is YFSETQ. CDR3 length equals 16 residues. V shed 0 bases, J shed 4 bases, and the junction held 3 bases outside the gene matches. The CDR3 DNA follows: TGCGCCAGCAGCTTGGGGCTAGCGGGAGTCACCGGGGAGCTGTTTTTT. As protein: CASSLGLAGVTGELFF.

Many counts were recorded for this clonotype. DNA of the CDR3: TGTGCCAGCAGACCTCTAACCGAGAACACTGAAGCTTTCTTT. Its protein product is CASRPLTENTEAFF. The genes are TRBV12-3 or TRBV12-4 and TRBJ1-1; D ambiguous. The V gene lost 6 bases and the J gene lost 1 base, with 12 bases spanning the gap. The CDR3 spans 14 residues.

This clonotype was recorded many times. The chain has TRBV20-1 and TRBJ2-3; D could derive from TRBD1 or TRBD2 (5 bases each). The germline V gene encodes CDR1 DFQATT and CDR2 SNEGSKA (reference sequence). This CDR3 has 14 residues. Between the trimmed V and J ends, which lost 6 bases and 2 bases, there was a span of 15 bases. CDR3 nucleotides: TGCAGTGCCCTTGACAAGGGGACCACAGATACGCAGTATTTT. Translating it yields CSALDKGTTDTQYF.

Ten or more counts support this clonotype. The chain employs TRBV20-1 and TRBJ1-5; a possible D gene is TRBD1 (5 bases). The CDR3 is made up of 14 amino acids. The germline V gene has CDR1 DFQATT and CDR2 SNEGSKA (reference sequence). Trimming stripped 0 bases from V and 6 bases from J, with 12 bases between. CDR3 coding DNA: TGCAGTGCTAGAGATGTCAGGGTTGGTCAGCCCCAGCATTTT. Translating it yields CSARDVRVGQPQHF.

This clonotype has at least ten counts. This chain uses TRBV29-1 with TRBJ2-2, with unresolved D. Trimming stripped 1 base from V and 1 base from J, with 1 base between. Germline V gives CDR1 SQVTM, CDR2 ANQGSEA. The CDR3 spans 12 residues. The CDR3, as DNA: TGCAGCGTTGAAGGGAACACCGGGGAGCTGTTTTTT. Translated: CSVEGNTGELFF.

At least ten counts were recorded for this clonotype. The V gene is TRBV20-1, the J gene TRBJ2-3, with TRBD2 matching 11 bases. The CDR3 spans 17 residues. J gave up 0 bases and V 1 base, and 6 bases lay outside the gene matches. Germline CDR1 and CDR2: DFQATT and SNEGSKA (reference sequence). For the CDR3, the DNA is TGCAGTGCTAGAGGGACGGGGACTAGCGGAAGCACAGATACGCAGTATTTT. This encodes CSARGTGTSGSTDTQYF.

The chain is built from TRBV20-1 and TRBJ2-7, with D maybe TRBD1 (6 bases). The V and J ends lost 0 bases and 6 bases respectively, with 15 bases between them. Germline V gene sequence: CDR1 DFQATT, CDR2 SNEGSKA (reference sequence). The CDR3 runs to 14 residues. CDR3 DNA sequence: TGCAGTGCTAGAGATTGGGGGCCTGAGGGCGAGCAGTACTTC. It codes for CSARDWGPEGEQYF.

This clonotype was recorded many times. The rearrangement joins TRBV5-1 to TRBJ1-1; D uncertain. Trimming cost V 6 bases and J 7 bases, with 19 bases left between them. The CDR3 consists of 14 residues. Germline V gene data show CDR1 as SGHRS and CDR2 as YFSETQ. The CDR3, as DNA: TGCGCCAGCACCTTATCGACGGGTTCAGGTGAAGCTTTCTTT. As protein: CASTLSTGSGEAFF. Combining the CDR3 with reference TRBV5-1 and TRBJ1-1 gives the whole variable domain KAGVTQTPRYLIKTRGQQVTLSCSPISGHRSVSWYQQTPGQGLQFLFEYFSETQRNKGNFPGRFSGRQFSNSRSEMNVSTLELGDSALYLCASTLSTGSGEAFFGQGTRLTVV.

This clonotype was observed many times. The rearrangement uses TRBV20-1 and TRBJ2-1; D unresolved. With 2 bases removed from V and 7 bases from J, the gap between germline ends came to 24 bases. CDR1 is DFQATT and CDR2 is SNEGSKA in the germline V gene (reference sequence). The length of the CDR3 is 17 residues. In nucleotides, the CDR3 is TGCAGTGCTAGACCACCCCCATTCCCTAGGGCGAGAAATGAGCAGTTCTTC. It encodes CSARPPPFPRARNEQFF.

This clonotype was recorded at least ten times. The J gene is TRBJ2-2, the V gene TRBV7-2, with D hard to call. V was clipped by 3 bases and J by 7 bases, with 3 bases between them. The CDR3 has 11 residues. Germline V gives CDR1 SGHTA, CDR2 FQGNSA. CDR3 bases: TGTGCCAGCAGCTTTTACGGGGAGCTGTTTTTT. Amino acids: CASSFYGELFF.

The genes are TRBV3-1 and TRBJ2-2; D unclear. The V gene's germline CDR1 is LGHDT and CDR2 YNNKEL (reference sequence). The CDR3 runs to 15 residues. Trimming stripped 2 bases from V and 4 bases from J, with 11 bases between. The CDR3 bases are TGTGCCAGCAGCCAAACCGGGCTGGGCACCGGGGAGCTGTTTTTT. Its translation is CASSQTGLGTGELFF.

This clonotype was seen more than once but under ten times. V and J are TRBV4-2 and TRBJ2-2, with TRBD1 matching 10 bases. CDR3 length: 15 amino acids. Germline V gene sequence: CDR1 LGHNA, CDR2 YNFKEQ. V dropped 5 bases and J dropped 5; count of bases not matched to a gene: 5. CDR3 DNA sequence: TGTGCCAGCAGCTTTCGACAGGGGGCAACCGGGGAGCTGTTTTTT. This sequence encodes CASSFRQGATGELFF.

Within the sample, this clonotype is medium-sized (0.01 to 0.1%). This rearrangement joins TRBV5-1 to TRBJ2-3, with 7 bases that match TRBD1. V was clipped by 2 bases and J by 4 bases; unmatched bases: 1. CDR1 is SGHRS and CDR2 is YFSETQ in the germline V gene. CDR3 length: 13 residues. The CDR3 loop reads CASSLTGADTQYF. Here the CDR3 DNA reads TGCGCCAGCAGCTTAACAGGGGCAGATACGCAGTATTTT.

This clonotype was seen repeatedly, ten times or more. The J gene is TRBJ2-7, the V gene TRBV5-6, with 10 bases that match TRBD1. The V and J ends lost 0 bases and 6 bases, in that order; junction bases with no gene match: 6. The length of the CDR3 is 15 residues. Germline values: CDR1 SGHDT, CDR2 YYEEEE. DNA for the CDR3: TGTGCCAGCAGCTTGGGTCCCGGGACAGGGGTCGAGCAGTACTTC. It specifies CASSLGPGTGVEQYF. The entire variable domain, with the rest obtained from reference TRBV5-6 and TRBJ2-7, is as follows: DAGVTQSPTHLIKTRGQQVTLRCSPKSGHDTVSWYQQALGQGPQFIFQYYEEEERQRGNFPDRFSGHQFPNYSSELNVNALLLGDSALYLCASSLGPGTGVEQYFGPGTRLTVT.

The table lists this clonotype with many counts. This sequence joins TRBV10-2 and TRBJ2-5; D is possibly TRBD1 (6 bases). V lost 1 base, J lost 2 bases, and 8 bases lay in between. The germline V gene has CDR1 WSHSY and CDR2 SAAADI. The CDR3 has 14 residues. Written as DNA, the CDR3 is TGCGCCAGCAGTGAGTGGGGGCAGCAAGAGACCCAGTACTTC. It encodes CASSEWGQQETQYF.

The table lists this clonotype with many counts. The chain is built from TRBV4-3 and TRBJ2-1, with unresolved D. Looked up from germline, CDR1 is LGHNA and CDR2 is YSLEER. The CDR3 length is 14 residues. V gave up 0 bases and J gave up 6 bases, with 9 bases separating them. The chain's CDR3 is CASSQEFGSNEQFF. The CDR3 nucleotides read TGCGCCAGCAGCCAAGAGTTTGGTTCCAATGAGCAGTTCTTC.

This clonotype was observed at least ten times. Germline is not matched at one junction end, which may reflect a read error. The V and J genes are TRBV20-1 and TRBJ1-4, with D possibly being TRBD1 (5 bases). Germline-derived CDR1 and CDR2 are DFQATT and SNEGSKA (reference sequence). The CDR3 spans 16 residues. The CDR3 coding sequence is TGCAGTGCAAGAGGGGATGGAATGGCAACTAATGAAAAACTGTTTTTT. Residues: CSARGDGMATNEKLFF.

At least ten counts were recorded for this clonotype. The CDR3 DNA reads TGTGCCAGCAGCTTAGACAATCAGCCCCAGCATTTT. Translated: CASSLDNQPQHF. The chain employs TRBV11-2 and TRBJ1-5, with no clear D. The CDR3 runs to 12 residues. Germline V CDR1 and CDR2: SGHAT, FQNNGV. With 0 bases removed from V and 3 bases from J, the gap between germline ends came to 0 bases.

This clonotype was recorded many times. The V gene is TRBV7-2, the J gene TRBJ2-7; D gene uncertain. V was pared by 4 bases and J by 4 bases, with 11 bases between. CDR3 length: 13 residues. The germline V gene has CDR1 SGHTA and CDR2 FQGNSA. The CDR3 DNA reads TGTGCCAGCAGCTCCCTTTGGGGATACGAGCAGTACTTC. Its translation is CASSSLWGYEQYF.

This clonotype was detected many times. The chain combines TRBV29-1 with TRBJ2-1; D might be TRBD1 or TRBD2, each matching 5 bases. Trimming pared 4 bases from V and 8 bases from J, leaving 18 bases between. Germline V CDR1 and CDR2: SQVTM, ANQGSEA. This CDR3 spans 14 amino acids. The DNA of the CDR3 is TGCAGCGTTGTCAGGGAGTCCTATTTGGATGAGCAGTTCTTC. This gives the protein CSVVRESYLDEQFF.

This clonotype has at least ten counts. CDR3: CSATGLGAEQYF. The CDR3 region has the DNA TGCAGTGCTACAGGGTTAGGGGCTGAGCAGTACTTC. The V and J genes are TRBV20-1 and TRBJ2-7; perhaps TRBD1 as D (5 bases). The CDR3 is made up of 12 amino acids. Trimming removed 4 bases from V and 7 bases from J, with 14 bases in between. CDR1 is DFQATT and CDR2 is SNEGSKA in the germline V gene (reference sequence).

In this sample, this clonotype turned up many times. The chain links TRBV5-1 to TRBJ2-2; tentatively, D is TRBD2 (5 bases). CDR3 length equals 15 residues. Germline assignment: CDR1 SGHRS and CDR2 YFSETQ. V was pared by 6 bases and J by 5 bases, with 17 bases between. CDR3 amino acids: CASTPGETRTGELFF. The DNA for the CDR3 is TGCGCCAGCACCCCTGGGGAGACTCGGACCGGGGAGCTGTTTTTT. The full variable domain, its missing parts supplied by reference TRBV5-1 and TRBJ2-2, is KAGVTQTPRYLIKTRGQQVTLSCSPISGHRSVSWYQQTPGQGLQFLFEYFSETQRNKGNFPGRFSGRQFSNSRSEMNVSTLELGDSALYLCASTPGETRTGELFFGEGSRLTVL.

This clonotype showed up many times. CDR3 sequence reads: CASSLAGGRATSAQYF. The CDR3 DNA sequence: TGTGCCAGCAGCTTAGCTGGCGGGAGGGCCACCTCGGCCCAGTACTTC. The chain uses TRBV7-2 and TRBJ2-5, with 9 nucleotides matching TRBD2. Germline CDR1 is SGHTA and CDR2 is FQGNSA. V lost 0 bases and J lost 9; bases outside the gene matches: 11. The CDR3 is made up of 16 amino acids.

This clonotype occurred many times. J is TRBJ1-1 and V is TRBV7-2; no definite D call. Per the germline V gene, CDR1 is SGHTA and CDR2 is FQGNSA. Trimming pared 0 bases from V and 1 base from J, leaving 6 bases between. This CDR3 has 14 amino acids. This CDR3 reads CASSLALPNTEAFF. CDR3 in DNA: TGTGCCAGCAGCTTAGCGTTGCCGAACACTGAAGCTTTCTTT.

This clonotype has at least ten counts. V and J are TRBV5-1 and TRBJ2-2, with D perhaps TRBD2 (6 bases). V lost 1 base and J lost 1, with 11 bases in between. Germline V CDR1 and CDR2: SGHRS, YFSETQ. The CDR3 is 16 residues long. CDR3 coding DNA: TGCGCCAGCAGCTTGATGGGGAGGCAGAACACCGGGGAGCTGTTTTTT. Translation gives CASSLMGRQNTGELFF. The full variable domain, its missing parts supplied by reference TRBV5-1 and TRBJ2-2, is KAGVTQTPRYLIKTRGQQVTLSCSPISGHRSVSWYQQTPGQGLQFLFEYFSETQRNKGNFPGRFSGRQFSNSRSEMNVSTLELGDSALYLCASSLMGRQNTGELFFGEGSRLTVL.